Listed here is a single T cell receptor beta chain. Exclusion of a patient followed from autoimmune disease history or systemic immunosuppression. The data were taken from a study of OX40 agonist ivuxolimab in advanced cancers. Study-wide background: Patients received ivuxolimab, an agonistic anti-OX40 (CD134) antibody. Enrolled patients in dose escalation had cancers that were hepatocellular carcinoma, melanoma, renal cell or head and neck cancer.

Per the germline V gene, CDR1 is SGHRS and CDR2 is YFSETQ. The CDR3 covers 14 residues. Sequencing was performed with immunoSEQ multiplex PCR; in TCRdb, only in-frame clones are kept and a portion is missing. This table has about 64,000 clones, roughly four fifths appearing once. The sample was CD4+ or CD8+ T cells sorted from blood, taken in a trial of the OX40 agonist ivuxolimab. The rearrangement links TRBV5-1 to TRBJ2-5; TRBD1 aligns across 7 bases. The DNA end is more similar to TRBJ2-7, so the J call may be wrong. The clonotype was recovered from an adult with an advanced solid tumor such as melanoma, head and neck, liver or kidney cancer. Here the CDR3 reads CASSLDRGGNEQYF. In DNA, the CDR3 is TGCGCCAGCAGCTTGGACAGGGGTGGGAACGAGCAGTACTTC.